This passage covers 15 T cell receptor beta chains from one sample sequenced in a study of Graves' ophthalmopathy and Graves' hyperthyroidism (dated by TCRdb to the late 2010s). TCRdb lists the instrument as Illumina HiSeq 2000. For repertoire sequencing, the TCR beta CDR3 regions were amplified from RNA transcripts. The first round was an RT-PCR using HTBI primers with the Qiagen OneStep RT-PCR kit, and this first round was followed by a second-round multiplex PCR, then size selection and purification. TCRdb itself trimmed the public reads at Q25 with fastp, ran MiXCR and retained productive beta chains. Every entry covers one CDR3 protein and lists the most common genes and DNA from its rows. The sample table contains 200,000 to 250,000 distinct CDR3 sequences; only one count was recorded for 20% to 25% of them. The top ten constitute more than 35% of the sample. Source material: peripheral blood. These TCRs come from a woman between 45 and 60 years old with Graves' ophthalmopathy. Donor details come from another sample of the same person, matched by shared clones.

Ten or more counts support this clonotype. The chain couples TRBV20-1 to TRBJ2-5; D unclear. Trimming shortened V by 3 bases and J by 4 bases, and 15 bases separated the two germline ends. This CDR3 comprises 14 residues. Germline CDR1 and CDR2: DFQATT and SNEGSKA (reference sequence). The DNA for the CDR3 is TGCAGTGCTAGTGGGGAAAGGTGGGGAGAGACCCAGTACTTC. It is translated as CSASGERWGETQYF.

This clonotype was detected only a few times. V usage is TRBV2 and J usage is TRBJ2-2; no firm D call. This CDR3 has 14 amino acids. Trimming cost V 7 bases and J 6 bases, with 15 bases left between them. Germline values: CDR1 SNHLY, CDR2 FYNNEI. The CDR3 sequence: CASNVRKVAGELFF. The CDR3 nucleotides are TGTGCCAGCAACGTACGCAAAGTCGCCGGGGAGCTGTTTTTT.

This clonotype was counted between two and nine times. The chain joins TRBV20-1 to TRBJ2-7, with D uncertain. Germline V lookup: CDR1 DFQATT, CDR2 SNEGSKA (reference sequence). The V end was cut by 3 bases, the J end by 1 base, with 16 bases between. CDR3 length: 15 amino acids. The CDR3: CSASSFKKQSYEQYF. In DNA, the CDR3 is TGCAGTGCTAGTTCCTTTAAGAAACAGTCCTACGAGCAGTACTTC.

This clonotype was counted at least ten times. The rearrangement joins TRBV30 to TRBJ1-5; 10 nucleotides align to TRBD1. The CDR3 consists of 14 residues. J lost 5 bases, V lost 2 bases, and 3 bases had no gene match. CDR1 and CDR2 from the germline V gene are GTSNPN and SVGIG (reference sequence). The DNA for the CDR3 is TGTGCCTGGAGTACCGGGACAGGGGATCAGCCCCAGCATTTT. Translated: CAWSTGTGDQPQHF.

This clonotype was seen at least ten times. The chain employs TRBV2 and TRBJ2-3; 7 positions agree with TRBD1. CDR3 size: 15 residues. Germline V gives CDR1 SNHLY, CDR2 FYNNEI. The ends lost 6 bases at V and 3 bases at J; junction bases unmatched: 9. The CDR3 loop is CASSSGQVRTDTQYF. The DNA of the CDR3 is TGTGCCAGCAGCTCAGGACAGGTTCGGACAGATACGCAGTATTTT.

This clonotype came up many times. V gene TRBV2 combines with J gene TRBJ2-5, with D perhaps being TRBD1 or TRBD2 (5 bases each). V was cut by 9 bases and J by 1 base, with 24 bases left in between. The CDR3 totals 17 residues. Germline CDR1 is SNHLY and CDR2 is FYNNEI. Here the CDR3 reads CARYPGPEVVTQETQYF. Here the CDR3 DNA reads TGTGCCAGGTACCCGGGACCCGAGGTGGTAACCCAAGAGACCCAGTACTTC.

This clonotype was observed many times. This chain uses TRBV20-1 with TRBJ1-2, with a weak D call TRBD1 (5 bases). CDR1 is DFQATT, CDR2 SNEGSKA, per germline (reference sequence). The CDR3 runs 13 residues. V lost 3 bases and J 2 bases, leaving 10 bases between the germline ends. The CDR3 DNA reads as TGCAGTGCTAGGGGGGGACCAAACTATGGCTACACCTTC. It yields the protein CSARGGPNYGYTF.

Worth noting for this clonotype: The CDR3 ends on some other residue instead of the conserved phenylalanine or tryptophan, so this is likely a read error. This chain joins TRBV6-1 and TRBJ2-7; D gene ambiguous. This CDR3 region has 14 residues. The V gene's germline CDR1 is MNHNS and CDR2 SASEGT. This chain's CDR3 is CTSSDGVRPFAQYL. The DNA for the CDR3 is TGTACCAGCAGTGATGGGGTCAGACCCTTCGCGCAGTACTTA.

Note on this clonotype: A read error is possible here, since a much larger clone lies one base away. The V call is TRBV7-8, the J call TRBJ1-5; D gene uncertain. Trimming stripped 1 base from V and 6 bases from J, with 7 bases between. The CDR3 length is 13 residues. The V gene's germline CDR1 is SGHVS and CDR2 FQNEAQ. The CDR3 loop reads CASSLGWGQPQHF. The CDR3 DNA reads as TGTGCCAGCAGCTTAGGATGGGGTCAGCCCCAGCATTTT.

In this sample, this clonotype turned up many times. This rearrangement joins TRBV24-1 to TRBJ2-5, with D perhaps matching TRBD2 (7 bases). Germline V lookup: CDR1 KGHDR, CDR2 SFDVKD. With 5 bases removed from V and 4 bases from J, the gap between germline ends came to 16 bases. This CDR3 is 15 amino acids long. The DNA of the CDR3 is TGTGCCACCAGTGCTACTTTGGGGGGGCCAGAGACCCAGTACTTC. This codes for CATSATLGGPETQYF.

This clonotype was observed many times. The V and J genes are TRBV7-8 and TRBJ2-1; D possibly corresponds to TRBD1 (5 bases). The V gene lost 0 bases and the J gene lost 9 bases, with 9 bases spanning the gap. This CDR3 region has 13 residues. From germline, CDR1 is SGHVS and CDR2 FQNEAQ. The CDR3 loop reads CASSLAQGPEQFF. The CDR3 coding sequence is TGTGCCAGCAGCTTAGCGCAGGGCCCTGAGCAGTTCTTC.

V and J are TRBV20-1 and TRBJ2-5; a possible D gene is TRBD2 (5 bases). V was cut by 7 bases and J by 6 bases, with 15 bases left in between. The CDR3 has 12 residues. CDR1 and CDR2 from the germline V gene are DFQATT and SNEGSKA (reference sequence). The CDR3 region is CSGSEGVKTQYF. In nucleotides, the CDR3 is TGCAGTGGTAGTGAGGGAGTTAAGACCCAGTACTTC.

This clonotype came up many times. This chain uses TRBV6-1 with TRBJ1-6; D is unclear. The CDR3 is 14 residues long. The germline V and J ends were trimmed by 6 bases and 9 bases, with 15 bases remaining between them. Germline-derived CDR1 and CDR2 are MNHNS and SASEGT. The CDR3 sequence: CASSRTLSGSPLHF. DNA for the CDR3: TGTGCCAGCAGCCGAACATTGTCTGGTTCACCCCTCCACTTT.

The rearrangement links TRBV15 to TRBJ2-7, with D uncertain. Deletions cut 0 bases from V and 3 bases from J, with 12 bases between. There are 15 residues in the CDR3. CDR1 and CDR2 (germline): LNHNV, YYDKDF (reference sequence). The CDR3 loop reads CATSRDTDAYYEQYF. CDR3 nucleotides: TGTGCCACCAGCAGAGATACGGATGCGTACTACGAGCAGTACTTC.

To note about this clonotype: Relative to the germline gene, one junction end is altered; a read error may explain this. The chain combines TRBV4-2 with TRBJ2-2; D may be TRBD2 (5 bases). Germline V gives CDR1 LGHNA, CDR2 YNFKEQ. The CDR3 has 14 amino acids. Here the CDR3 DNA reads TGTGCCAGCAGCCAACTAAAGCAAACCGGGGAGCTGTCTTTT. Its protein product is CASSQLKQTGELSF.